Many counts were recorded for the clone carrying this T cell receptor beta chain. The antigen is not known. The data were obtained in a study of early T cells in non-severe SARS-CoV-2 infection. Study-wide context: The authors sequenced bulk RNA from unsorted whole blood, leaving chains unpaired. Whole-study results and caveats: Matches to VDJdb favored anti-spike CD8 responses and missed private and CD4 specificities.

The V and J ends lost 5 bases and 4 bases respectively, with 17 bases between them. The V gene's germline CDR1 is SEHNR and CDR2 FQNEAQ (reference sequence). The CDR3 contains 15 residues. TCRdb redid the calling of the 5' RACE reads with MiXCR, one entry per CDR3 protein. The sample has about 80,000 distinct CDR3 sequences; around 13% are singletons. The chain recombines TRBV7-9 with TRBJ1-1; D is unresolved. The material sequenced was whole blood. This clonotype was obtained from an adult who was a healthcare worker with PCR-confirmed SARS-CoV-2 infection or an uninfected control (not recorded which). The CDR3 nucleotides read TGTGCCAGCAGCCCGGGTACGGCCCTGACCACTGAAGCTTTCTTT. Translated: CASSPGTALTTEAFF.